This T cell receptor (beta chain) is from a study of cytomegalovirus exposure and HLA in healthy donors. The assay was immunoSEQ multiplex PCR, and TCRdb's table has in-frame clones only and misses some. The sample carries about 160,000 clones, about 86% recorded once. CDR1 and CDR2 from the germline V gene are DFQATT and SNEGSKA (reference sequence). The trim removed 7 bases at V and 8 bases at J, leaving 4 bases unmatched. The CDR3 length is 11 residues. This clone was seen more than once but under ten times. Sequencing used PBMCs. The rearrangement links TRBV20-1 to TRBJ2-1; 8 positions match TRBD1. This clonotype was obtained from a woman in her late teens or twenties in good health and CMV-seronegative. Here the CDR3 DNA reads TGCAGTGGGGACAGGAACGATGAGCAGTTCTTC. It is translated as CSGDRNDEQFF.